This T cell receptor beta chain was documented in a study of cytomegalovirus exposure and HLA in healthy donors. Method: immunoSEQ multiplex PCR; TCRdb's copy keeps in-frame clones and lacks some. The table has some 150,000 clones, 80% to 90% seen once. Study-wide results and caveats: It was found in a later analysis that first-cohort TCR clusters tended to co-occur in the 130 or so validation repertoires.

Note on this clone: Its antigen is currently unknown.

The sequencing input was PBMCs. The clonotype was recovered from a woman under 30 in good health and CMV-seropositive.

The CDR3 reads CASSLFMNTEAFF. The CDR3 DNA is TGTGCCAGCAGCTTATTCATGAACACTGAAGCTTTCTTT. This chain joins TRBV13 and TRBJ1-1, with D unclear. The CDR3 loop spans 13 amino acids. V shed 2 bases and J shed 0 bases, with 4 bases lying between them. The germline V gene encodes CDR1 PRHDT and CDR2 FYEKMQ (reference sequence).